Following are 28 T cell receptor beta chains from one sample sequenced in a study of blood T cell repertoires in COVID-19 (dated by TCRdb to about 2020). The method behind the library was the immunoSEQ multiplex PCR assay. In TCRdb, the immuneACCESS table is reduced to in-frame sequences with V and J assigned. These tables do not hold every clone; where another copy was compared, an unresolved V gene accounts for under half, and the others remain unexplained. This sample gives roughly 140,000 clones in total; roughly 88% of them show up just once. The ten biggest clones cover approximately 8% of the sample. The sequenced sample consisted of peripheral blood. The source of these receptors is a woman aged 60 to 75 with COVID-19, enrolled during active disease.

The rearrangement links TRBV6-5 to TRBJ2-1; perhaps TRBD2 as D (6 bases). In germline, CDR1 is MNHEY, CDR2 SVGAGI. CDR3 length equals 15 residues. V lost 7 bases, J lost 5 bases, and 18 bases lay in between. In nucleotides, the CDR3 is TGTGCCAGCACGTTATCCATGCGGGGCGACAATGAGCAGTTCTTC. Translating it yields CASTLSMRGDNEQFF.

CDR3 DNA: TGTGCCACCAGTGATTTCATGTCCGGGACAGGGGCCACCGGGGAGCTGTTTTTT. Amino acid sequence: CATSDFMSGTGATGELFF. The chain recombines TRBV24-1 with TRBJ2-2; 10 bases fit TRBD1. CDR1 and CDR2 (germline): KGHDR, SFDVKD. The CDR3 covers 18 residues. Unmatched junction bases numbered 8, after V lost 1 base and J lost 4 bases.

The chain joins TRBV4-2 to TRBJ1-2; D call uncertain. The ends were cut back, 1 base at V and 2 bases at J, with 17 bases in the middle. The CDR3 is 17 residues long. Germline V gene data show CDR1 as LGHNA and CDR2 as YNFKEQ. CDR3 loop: CASSQVRGRTLNYGYTF. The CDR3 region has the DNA TGTGCCAGCAGCCAAGTTCGAGGGAGGACCTTAAACTATGGCTACACCTTC.

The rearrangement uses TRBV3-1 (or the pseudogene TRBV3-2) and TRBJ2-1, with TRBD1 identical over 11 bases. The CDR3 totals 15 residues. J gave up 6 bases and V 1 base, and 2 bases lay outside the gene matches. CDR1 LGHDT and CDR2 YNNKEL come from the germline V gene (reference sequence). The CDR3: CASSQVGTGGNEQFF. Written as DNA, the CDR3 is TGTGCCAGCAGCCAAGTCGGGACAGGGGGCAATGAGCAGTTCTTC.

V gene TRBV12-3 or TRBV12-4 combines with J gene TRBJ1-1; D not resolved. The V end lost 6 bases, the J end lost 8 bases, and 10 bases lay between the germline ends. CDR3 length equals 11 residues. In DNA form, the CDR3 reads TGTGCCAGCAGGCAGTCCGTGGAAGCTTTCTTT. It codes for CASRQSVEAFF.

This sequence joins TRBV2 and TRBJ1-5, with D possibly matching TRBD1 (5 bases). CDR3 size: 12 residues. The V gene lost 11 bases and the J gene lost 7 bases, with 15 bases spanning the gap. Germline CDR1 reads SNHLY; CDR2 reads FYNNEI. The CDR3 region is CAGGGDGQPQHF. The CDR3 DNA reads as TGTGCCGGGGGAGGGGACGGGCAGCCCCAGCATTTT.

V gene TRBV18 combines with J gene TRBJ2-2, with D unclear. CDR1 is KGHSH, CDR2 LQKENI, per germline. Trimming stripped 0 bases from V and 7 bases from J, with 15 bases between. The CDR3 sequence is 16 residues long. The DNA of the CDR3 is TGTGCCAGCTCACCACCCGTCAGGTCCGATGGCGGGGAGCTGTTTTTT. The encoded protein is CASSPPVRSDGGELFF.

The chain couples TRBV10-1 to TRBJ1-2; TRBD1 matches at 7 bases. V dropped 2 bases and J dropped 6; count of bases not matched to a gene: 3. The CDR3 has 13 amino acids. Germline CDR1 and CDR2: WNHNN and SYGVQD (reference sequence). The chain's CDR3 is CASSEDRDHGYTF. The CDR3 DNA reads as TGCGCCAGCAGTGAGGACAGGGACCATGGCTACACCTTC.

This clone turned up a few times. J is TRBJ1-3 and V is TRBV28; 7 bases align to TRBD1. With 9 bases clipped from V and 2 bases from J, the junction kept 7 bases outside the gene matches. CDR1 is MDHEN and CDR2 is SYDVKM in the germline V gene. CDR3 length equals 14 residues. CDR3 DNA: TGTGCCAGTGAACAGGGGCTAACTGGAAACACCATATATTTT. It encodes CASEQGLTGNTIYF.

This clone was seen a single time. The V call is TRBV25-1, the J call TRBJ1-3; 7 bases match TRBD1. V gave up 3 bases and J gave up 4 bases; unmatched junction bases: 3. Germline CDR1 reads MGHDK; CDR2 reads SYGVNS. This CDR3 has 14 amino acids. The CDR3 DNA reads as TGTGCCAGCAGTGAGACAGGGCGAGGAAACACCATATATTTT. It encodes CASSETGRGNTIYF.

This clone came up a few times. The CDR3 loop is CASSSGEVENTEAFF. For the CDR3, the DNA is TGTGCCAGCTCATCAGGGGAAGTGGAGAACACTGAAGCTTTCTTT. The chain employs TRBV18 and TRBJ1-1; a possible D gene is TRBD1 (6 bases). This CDR3 comprises 15 residues. Germline CDR1 reads KGHSH; CDR2 reads LQKENI. Trimming pared 5 bases from V and 1 base from J, leaving 14 bases between.

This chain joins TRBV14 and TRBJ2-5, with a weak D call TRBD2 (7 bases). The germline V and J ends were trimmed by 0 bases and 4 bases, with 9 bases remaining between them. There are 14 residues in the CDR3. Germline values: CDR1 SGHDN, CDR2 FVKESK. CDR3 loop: CASSQERGGETQYF. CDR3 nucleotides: TGTGCCAGCAGCCAAGAAAGGGGGGGAGAGACCCAGTACTTC.

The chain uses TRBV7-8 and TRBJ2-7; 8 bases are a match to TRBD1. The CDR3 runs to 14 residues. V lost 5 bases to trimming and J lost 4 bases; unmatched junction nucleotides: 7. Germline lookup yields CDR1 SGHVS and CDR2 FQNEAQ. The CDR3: CASSAPGGSYEQYF. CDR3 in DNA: TGTGCCAGCAGCGCTCCAGGGGGCTCGTACGAGCAGTACTTC.

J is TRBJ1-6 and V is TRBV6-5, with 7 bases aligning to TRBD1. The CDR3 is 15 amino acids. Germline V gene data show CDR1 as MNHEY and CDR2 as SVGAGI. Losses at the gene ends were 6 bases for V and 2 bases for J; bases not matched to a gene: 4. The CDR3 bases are TGTGCCAGCAGGACCGGGACAGCCTATAATTCACCCCTCCACTTT. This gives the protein CASRTGTAYNSPLHF.

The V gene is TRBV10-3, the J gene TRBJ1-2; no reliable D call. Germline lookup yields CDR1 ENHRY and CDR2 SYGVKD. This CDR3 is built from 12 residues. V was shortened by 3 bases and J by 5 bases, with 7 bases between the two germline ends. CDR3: CAISEGGYGYTF. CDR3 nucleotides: TGTGCCATCAGTGAAGGAGGGTATGGCTACACCTTC.

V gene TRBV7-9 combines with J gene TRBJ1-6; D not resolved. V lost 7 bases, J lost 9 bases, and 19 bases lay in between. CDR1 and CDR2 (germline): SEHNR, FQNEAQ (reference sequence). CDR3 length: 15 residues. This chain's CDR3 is CASTLHFLGGSPLHF. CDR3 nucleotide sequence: TGTGCCAGCACACTTCACTTCCTCGGTGGTTCACCCCTCCACTTT. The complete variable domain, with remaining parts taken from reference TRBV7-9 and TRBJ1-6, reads DTGVSQNPRHKITKRGQNVTFRCDPISEHNRLYWYRQTLGQGPEFLTYFQNEAQLEKSRLLSDRFSAERPKGSFSTLEIQRTEQGDSAMYLCASTLHFLGGSPLHFGNGTRLTVT.

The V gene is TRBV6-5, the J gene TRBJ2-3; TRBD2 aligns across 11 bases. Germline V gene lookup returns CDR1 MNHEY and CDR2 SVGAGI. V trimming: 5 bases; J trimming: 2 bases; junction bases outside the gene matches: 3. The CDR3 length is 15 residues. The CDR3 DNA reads TGTGCCAGCAGTCAACTAGCGGGGGTCACAGATACGCAGTATTTT. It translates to CASSQLAGVTDTQYF.

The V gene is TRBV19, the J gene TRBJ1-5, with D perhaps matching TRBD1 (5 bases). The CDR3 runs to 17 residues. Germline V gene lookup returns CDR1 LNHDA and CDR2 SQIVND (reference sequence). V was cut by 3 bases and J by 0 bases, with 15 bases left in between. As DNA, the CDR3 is TGTGCCAGTAGTATCCTCCCCGACAGTTATAGCAATCAGCCCCAGCATTTT. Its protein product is CASSILPDSYSNQPQHF.

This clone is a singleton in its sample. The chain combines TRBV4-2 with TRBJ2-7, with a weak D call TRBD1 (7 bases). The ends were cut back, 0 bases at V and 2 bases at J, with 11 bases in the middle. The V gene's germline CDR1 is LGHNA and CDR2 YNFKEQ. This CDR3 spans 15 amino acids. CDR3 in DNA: TGTGCCAGCAGCCAAGACAGGGGGGATGCCTACGAGCAGTACTTC. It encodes CASSQDRGDAYEQYF.

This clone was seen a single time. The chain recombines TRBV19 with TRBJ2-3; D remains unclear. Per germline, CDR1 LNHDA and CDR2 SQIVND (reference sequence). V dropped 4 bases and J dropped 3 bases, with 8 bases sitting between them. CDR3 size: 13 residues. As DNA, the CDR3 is TGTGCCAGTAGTACGGGTATAACAGATACGCAGTATTTT. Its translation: CASSTGITDTQYF.

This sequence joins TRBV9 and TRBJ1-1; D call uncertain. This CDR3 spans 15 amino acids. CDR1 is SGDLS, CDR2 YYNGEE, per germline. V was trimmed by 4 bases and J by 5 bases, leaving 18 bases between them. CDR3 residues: CASSPRVFGNTEAFF. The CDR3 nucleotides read TGTGCCAGCAGCCCGCGGGTTTTCGGTAATACTGAAGCTTTCTTT.

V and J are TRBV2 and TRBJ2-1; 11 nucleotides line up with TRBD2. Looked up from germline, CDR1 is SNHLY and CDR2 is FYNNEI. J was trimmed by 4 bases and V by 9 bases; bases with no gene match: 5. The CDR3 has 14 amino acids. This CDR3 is CARSGTSGYNEQFF. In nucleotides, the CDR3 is TGTGCCAGGAGCGGGACTAGCGGTTACAATGAGCAGTTCTTC.

The CDR3 DNA reads TGCGCCAGCAGCTTGGATCAACTGGGGCACAATGAGCAGTTCTTC. This gives the protein CASSLDQLGHNEQFF. The chain has TRBV5-1 and TRBJ2-1; the D gene is possibly TRBD1 (5 bases). The CDR3 covers 15 residues. Germline CDR1 reads SGHRS; CDR2 reads YFSETQ. Deletions cut 0 bases from V and 5 bases from J, with 12 bases between.

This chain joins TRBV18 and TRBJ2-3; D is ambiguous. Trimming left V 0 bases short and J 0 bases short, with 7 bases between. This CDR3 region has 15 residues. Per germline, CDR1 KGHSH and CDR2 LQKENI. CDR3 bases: TGTGCCAGCTCACCACCGTCCCTTAGCACAGATACGCAGTATTTT. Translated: CASSPPSLSTDTQYF.

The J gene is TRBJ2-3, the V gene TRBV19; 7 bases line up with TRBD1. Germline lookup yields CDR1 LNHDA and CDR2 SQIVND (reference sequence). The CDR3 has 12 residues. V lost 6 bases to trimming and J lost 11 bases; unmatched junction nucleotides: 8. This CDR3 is CASSLTGLEQYF. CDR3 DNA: TGTGCCAGTAGCCTGACAGGGTTGGAGCAGTATTTT.

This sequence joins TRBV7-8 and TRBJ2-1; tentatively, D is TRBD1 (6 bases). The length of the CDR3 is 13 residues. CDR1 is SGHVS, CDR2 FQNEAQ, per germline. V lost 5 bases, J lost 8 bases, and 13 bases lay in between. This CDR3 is CASSVTGFDEQFF. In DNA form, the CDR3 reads TGTGCCAGCAGCGTTACAGGGTTCGATGAGCAGTTCTTC.

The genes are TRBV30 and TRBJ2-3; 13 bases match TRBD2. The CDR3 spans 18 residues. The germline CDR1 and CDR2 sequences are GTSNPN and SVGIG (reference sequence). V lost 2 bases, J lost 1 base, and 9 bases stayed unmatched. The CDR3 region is CAWSILAGGRFGTDTQYF. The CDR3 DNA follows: TGTGCCTGGAGTATACTAGCGGGGGGGCGTTTTGGCACAGATACGCAGTATTTT.

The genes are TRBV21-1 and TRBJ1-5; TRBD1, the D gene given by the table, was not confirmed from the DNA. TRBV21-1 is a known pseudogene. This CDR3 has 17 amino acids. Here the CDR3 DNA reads TGTGCCAGCAGCAAAAGGTTGGGACAGGGGAGGAATCAGCCCCAGCATTTT. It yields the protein CASSKRLGQGRNQPQHF.